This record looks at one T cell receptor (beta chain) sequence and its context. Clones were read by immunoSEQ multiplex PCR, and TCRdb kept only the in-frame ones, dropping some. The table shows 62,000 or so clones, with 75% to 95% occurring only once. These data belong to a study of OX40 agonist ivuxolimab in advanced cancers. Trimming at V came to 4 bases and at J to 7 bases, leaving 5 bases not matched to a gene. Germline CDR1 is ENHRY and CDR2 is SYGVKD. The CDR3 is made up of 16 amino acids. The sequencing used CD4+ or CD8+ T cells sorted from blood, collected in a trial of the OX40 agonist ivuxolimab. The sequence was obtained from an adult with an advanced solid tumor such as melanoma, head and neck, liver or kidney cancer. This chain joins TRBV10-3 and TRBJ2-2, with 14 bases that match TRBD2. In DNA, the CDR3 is TGTGCCATCAGTGGACTAGCGGGAGGGGTAAGCGGGGAGCTGTTTTTT. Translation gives CAISGLAGGVSGELFF.